These 32 T cell receptor beta chains share one sample of origin, sequenced in a study of T cells in localized non-small cell lung cancer. The repertoire was sequenced with immunoSEQ multiplex PCR; TCRdb's copy has only in-frame clones and lacks some. The sample carries 20,000 to 25,000 clones, about 87% recorded once. This material consisted of PBMCs, taken before any cancer treatment. The receptors derive from a man between 35 and 75 years old with stage II squamous cell lung carcinoma.

The V gene is TRBV7-6, the J gene TRBJ2-7; unclear D gene. Trimming left V 4 bases short and J 2 bases short, with 6 bases between. Germline V gene data show CDR1 as SGHVS and CDR2 as FNYEAQ. The CDR3 contains 12 residues. The CDR3 sequence is CASSSKPYEQYF. The CDR3 DNA is TGTGCCAGCAGCTCGAAGCCCTACGAGCAGTACTTC.

This clone was detected once. The rearrangement joins TRBV5-1 to TRBJ2-1; 9 bases fit TRBD1. The CDR3 is made up of 14 amino acids. J lost 14 bases, V lost 0 bases, and 9 bases had no gene match. Germline V gives CDR1 SGHRS, CDR2 YFSETQ. This chain's CDR3 is CASSLAGTGLREFF. In DNA form, the CDR3 reads TGCGCCAGCAGCTTGGCCGGGACAGGGCTGAGGGAGTTCTTC. Full variable domain (missing parts from reference TRBV5-1 and TRBJ2-1): KAGVTQTPRYLIKTRGQQVTLSCSPISGHRSVSWYQQTPGQGLQFLFEYFSETQRNKGNFPGRFSGRQFSNSRSEMNVSTLELGDSALYLCASSLAGTGLREFFGPGTRLTVL.

This clone has only one observation. This chain links TRBV9 with TRBJ1-1; TRBD1 is a possible D gene (6 bases). V lost 0 bases and J lost 1, with 16 bases in between. Germline V lookup: CDR1 SGDLS, CDR2 YYNGEE. The CDR3 loop spans 17 amino acids. DNA of the CDR3: TGTGCCAGCAGCGTAGGGGGCTGGGGGGGCTGGAACACTGAAGCTTTCTTT. Protein product: CASSVGGWGGWNTEAFF.

The V and J genes are TRBV10-1 and TRBJ1-2; 8 bases align to TRBD1. Germline trimming cut 11 bases from V and 7 bases from J; bases unmatched to any gene: 12. Germline V gives CDR1 WNHNN, CDR2 SYGVQD (reference sequence). The CDR3 has 13 residues. The CDR3 nucleotides are TGCGCCGGCAACAGGGGGGCGGCGTTTGGCTACACCTTC. Translated, it gives CAGNRGAAFGYTF.

The chain combines TRBV6-5 with TRBJ1-4; weak D call: TRBD1 (6 bases). Germline V CDR1 and CDR2: MNHEY, SVGAGI. Trimming stripped 6 bases from V and 7 bases from J, with 18 bases between. The CDR3 is 15 amino acids. The CDR3 DNA is TGTGCCAGCAGGGGGGCCCACAGCTTAGGTGAAAAACTGTTTTTT. The encoded protein is CASRGAHSLGEKLFF.

The genes are TRBV4-2 and TRBJ1-2; maybe TRBD1 (6 bases). The CDR3 is made up of 17 amino acids. Germline lookup yields CDR1 LGHNA and CDR2 YNFKEQ. V was trimmed by 2 bases and J by 4 bases, leaving 20 bases between them. CDR3 sequence: CASSQPPSAGQSYGYTF. CDR3 in DNA: TGTGCCAGCAGCCAACCTCCAAGTGCAGGACAGAGCTATGGCTACACCTTC.

V and J are TRBV6-5 and TRBJ2-3; 11 nucleotides line up with TRBD2. V lost 4 bases and J lost 0; bases outside the gene matches: 0. Germline assignment: CDR1 MNHEY and CDR2 SVGAGI. The CDR3 extends over 15 amino acids. DNA of the CDR3: TGTGCCAGCAGTTTAGCGGGAGGGAGCACAGATACGCAGTATTTT. Its translation: CASSLAGGSTDTQYF.

V is TRBV25-1 and J is TRBJ1-1, with no clear D. Germline lookup yields CDR1 MGHDK and CDR2 SYGVNS. This CDR3 is built from 14 residues. Trimming stripped 4 bases from V and 1 base from J, with 10 bases between. CDR3 coding DNA: TGTGCCAGCAGTGGACCTGACGCGAACACTGAAGCTTTCTTT. This codes for CASSGPDANTEAFF.

The chain joins TRBV4-2 to TRBJ2-7; the match to TRBD1 covers 8 bases. V shed 1 base and J 5 bases; nucleotides not matched to a gene: 7. The CDR3 has 15 amino acids. Germline V gives CDR1 LGHNA, CDR2 YNFKEQ. CDR3 region: CASSQVGQGAHEQYF. The CDR3 coding sequence is TGTGCCAGCAGCCAAGTGGGGCAGGGGGCCCACGAGCAGTACTTC.

V and J are TRBV30 and TRBJ2-3; 9 bases match TRBD2. This CDR3 spans 14 amino acids. Germline CDR1 is GTSNPN and CDR2 is SVGIG (reference sequence). V lost 5 bases to trimming and J lost 4 bases; unmatched junction nucleotides: 7. CDR3 DNA sequence: TGTGCCTGGTCTCCGGGACTAGCCGCAGATACGCAGTATTTT. It translates to CAWSPGLAADTQYF.

This sequence joins TRBV30 and TRBJ2-7; unclear D gene. Trimming left V 0 bases short and J 5 bases short, with 8 bases between. Germline CDR1 GTSNPN, CDR2 SVGIG (reference sequence). This CDR3 region has 12 residues. The CDR3 nucleotides read TGTGCCTGGAGTGTGGTGGTTCACGAGCAGTACTTC. Encoded protein: CAWSVVVHEQYF.

The V gene is TRBV11-2, the J gene TRBJ2-7; TRBD1 matches 8 bases. Germline trimming cut 5 bases from V and 3 bases from J; bases unmatched to any gene: 6. The CDR3 is made up of 14 amino acids. Per the germline V gene, CDR1 is SGHAT and CDR2 is FQNNGV. The CDR3 spells CASSPGQGYYEQYF. CDR3 nucleotides: TGTGCCAGCAGCCCTGGACAGGGTTACTACGAGCAGTACTTC.

The rearrangement joins TRBV5-6 to TRBJ2-5; TRBD2 aligns across 10 bases. Per the germline V gene, CDR1 is SGHDT and CDR2 is YYEEEE. The CDR3 contains 16 residues. V was pared by 2 bases and J by 3 bases, with 7 bases of the junction left unmatched. This CDR3 reads CASSFSSGRREETQYF. DNA of the CDR3: TGTGCCAGCAGCTTTTCTAGCGGGAGAAGGGAAGAGACCCAGTACTTC.

V usage is TRBV5-1 and J usage is TRBJ2-6; D unclear. Trimming cost V 4 bases and J 0 bases, with 14 bases left between them. Per germline, CDR1 SGHRS and CDR2 YFSETQ. The CDR3 runs to 17 residues. CDR3 in DNA: TGCGCCAGCAGCATATACCCCGACTCCTCTGGGGCCAACGTCCTGACTTTC. It encodes CASSIYPDSSGANVLTF.

The V call is TRBV6-1, the J call TRBJ1-2; 9 bases match TRBD1. This CDR3 contains 14 residues. Losses at the gene ends were 6 bases for V and 2 bases for J; bases not matched to a gene: 4. In germline, CDR1 is MNHNS, CDR2 SASEGT. CDR3 bases: TGTGCCAGCAGGGACAGGGGCTTCAACTATGGCTACACCTTC. Amino acids: CASRDRGFNYGYTF.

The chain is built from TRBV19 and TRBJ2-7; D ambiguous. Germline loops: CDR1 LNHDA, CDR2 SQIVND (reference sequence). The CDR3 is made up of 14 amino acids. The V gene lost 5 bases and the J gene lost 0 bases, with 11 bases spanning the gap. The CDR3 nucleotides are TGTGCCAGTAGTCTCGACGGACCCTCCTACGAGCAGTACTTC. Protein sequence: CASSLDGPSYEQYF.

The chain couples TRBV7-2 to TRBJ2-7, with 11 bases that match TRBD2. The CDR3 is 16 residues long. Germline trimming cut 4 bases from V and 2 bases from J; bases unmatched to any gene: 7. The germline V gene has CDR1 SGHTA and CDR2 FQGNSA. The CDR3 DNA follows: TGTGCCAGCAGCTACCCAACTAGCGGGAGTGCCTACGAGCAGTACTTC. Amino acid sequence: CASSYPTSGSAYEQYF.

This chain uses TRBV5-4 with TRBJ1-6, with 11 positions matching TRBD1. This CDR3 has 15 residues. In germline, CDR1 is SGHNT, CDR2 YYREEE (reference sequence). V lost 7 bases to trimming and J lost 9 bases; unmatched junction nucleotides: 9. The CDR3 DNA is TGTGCCAGCCGGAAATTTGGGACAGGGGGTTCACCCCTCCACTTT. Its protein product is CASRKFGTGGSPLHF.

This clone was observed once. The V call is TRBV7-2, the J call TRBJ1-1; possibly TRBD1 for D (5 bases). V shed 1 base and J shed 6 bases, with 21 bases lying between them. The CDR3 is made up of 17 amino acids. Germline V gene data show CDR1 as SGHTA and CDR2 as FQGNSA. The CDR3 reads CASSLESAGTAVAEAFF. CDR3 in DNA: TGTGCCAGCAGCTTAGAAAGCGCCGGGACGGCGGTCGCTGAAGCTTTCTTT.

This clone was found once. This chain links TRBV11-3 with TRBJ1-1; possible D gene TRBD1, 5 bases. This CDR3 region has 15 residues. Germline V gene data show CDR1 as SGHNT and CDR2 as YENEEA. The germline V and J ends were trimmed by 2 bases and 1 base, with 11 bases remaining between them. The CDR3 DNA follows: TGTGCCAGCAGCTTAAGTAGGGGTCAGAACACTGAAGCTTTCTTT. Residues: CASSLSRGQNTEAFF.

The rearrangement uses TRBV29-1 and TRBJ1-3; no clear D. The CDR3 covers 11 residues. V was pared by 6 bases and J by 4 bases, with 7 bases between. Germline loops: CDR1 SQVTM, CDR2 ANQGSEA. CDR3 DNA: TGCAGCGTCCCTGACGGAAACACCATATATTTT. Translated: CSVPDGNTIYF.

The V call is TRBV5-1, the J call TRBJ2-2; D may be TRBD2 (6 bases). The CDR3 runs 14 residues. The V and J ends lost 0 bases and 6 bases respectively, with 9 bases between them. The germline V gene encodes CDR1 SGHRS and CDR2 YFSETQ. For the CDR3, the DNA is TGCGCCAGCAGCTTGGCAAGGGAGGCCGGGGAGCTGTTTTTT. This translates into CASSLAREAGELFF.

CDR3: CASSFPENYEQYF. Written as DNA, the CDR3 is TGTGCCAGCAGTTTCCCGGAAAACTACGAGCAGTACTTC. The V gene is TRBV28, the J gene TRBJ2-7; no firm D call. This CDR3 spans 13 amino acids. Trimming removed 3 bases from V and 3 bases from J, with 9 bases in between. The germline V gene encodes CDR1 MDHEN and CDR2 SYDVKM.

V and J are TRBV5-1 and TRBJ2-2; D ambiguous. CDR3 length: 14 residues. V gave up 0 bases and J gave up 3 bases, with 6 bases separating them. The germline CDR1 and CDR2 sequences are SGHRS and YFSETQ. CDR3 sequence (DNA): TGCGCCAGCAGCTTGGCCCTAGACACCGGGGAGCTGTTTTTT. Translated, it gives CASSLALDTGELFF.

This clone was counted a few times. The chain uses TRBV11-3 and TRBJ1-3; weak D call: TRBD1 (5 bases). V was shortened by 5 bases and J by 1 base, with 6 bases between the two germline ends. Germline CDR1 and CDR2: SGHNT and YENEEA. The CDR3 is made up of 13 amino acids. The CDR3: CASSRGSGNTIYF. CDR3 nucleotide sequence: TGTGCCAGCAGCCGGGGGTCTGGAAACACCATATATTTT.

The chain is built from TRBV18 and TRBJ2-7; 9 positions match TRBD1. With 3 bases clipped from V and 0 bases from J, the junction kept 3 bases outside the gene matches. Germline V gives CDR1 KGHSH, CDR2 LQKENI. This CDR3 has 15 amino acids. CDR3 residues: CASSPGQGSSYEQYF. Written as DNA, the CDR3 is TGTGCCAGCTCACCCGGACAGGGGAGCTCCTACGAGCAGTACTTC.

The CDR3 DNA reads TGTGCCAGCAGTACCACCTCTGGGGGGAACACTGAAGCTTTCTTT. Residues: CASSTTSGGNTEAFF. V usage is TRBV6-6 and J usage is TRBJ1-1; a weak D match, TRBD1 (5 bases). The length of the CDR3 is 15 residues. Germline CDR1 and CDR2: MNHNY and SVGAGI (reference sequence). V was clipped by 5 bases and J by 1 base, with 14 bases between them.

V usage is TRBV7-2 and J usage is TRBJ2-7, with 8 bases lining up with TRBD2. Germline CDR1 SGHTA, CDR2 FQGNSA. The CDR3 contains 16 residues. Trimming cost V 5 bases and J 0 bases; bases outside gene matches: 9. In DNA, the CDR3 is TGTGCCAGCAGCGACCCGGGGAGCGGGAGCTCCTACGAGCAGTACTTC. Translating gives CASSDPGSGSSYEQYF.

This clone was seen a single time. This sequence joins TRBV27 and TRBJ1-1, with 12 bases aligning to TRBD1. V shed 1 base and J 1 base; nucleotides not matched to a gene: 13. CDR1 MNHEY and CDR2 SMNVEV come from the germline V gene (reference sequence). The CDR3 length is 20 residues. The CDR3 region has the DNA TGTGCCAGCAGTTTATGGGCCCCGGGGACAGGGGGCTTTGGGAACACTGAAGCTTTCTTT. Translation: CASSLWAPGTGGFGNTEAFF.

Relative to its sample, this clone is medium-sized. The V gene is TRBV21-1, the J gene TRBJ2-7. TRBV21-1 is a pseudogene locus. CDR3 length equals 15 residues. The CDR3 DNA reads TGTGCCAGCAGCGCTTTTGCAAGGCGCACCTACGAGCAGTACTTC. Protein: CASSAFARRTYEQYF.

The V gene is TRBV28, the J gene TRBJ2-7; 9 bases fit TRBD1. From germline, CDR1 is MDHEN and CDR2 SYDVKM. CDR3 size: 15 residues. V was pared by 3 bases and J by 2 bases, with 5 bases of the junction left unmatched. The chain's CDR3 is CASSFGQGHPYEQYF. CDR3 in DNA: TGTGCCAGCAGTTTTGGACAGGGGCACCCCTACGAGCAGTACTTC.

The chain uses TRBV4-2 and TRBJ1-6; D might be TRBD1 (5 bases). Trimming pared 4 bases from V and 6 bases from J, leaving 10 bases between. The CDR3 is 14 residues long. Germline V gene lookup returns CDR1 LGHNA and CDR2 YNFKEQ. The CDR3 loop is CASSRDGPNSPLHF. CDR3 bases: TGTGCCAGCAGCCGGGACGGACCTAATTCACCCCTCCACTTT.